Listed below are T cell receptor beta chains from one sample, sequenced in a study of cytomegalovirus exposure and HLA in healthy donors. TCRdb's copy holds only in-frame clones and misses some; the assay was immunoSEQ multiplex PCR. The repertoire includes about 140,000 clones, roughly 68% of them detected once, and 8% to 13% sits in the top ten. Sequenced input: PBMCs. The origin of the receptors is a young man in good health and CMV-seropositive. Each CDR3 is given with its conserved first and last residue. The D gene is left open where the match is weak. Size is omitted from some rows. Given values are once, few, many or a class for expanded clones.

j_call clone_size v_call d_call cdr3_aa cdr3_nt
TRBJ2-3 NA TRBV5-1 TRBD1 CASSSGTEDTQYF TGCGCCAGCAGCTCCGGGACAGAAGATACGCAGTATTTT
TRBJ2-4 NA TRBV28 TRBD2 CASSPNPLAVKAKNIQYF TGTGCCAGCAGTCCAAACCCACTAGCGGTGAAAGCCAAAAACATTCAGTACTTC
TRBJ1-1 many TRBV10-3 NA CAISTGTVNTEAFF TGTGCCATCAGTACCGGGACTGTGAACACTGAAGCTTTCTTT
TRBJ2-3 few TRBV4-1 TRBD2 CASSHGLAGGNTQYF TGCGCCAGCAGCCACGGACTAGCGGGAGGGAATACGCAGTATTTT
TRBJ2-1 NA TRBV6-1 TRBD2 CATLAVSYNEQFF TGTGCCACCCTAGCGGTCTCCTACAATGAGCAGTTCTTC
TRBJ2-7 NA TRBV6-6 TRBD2 CASRGRDSSYEQYF TGTGCCAGCAGGGGGAGGGACTCCTCCTACGAGCAGTACTTC
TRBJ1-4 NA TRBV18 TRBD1 CASSPTGNGEKLFF TGTGCCAGCTCACCGACAGGGAATGGTGAAAAACTGTTTTTT
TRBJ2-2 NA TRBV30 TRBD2 CAHSSGRALPGELFF TGTGCCCACTCTAGCGGGAGGGCCCTCCCCGGGGAGCTGTTTTTT
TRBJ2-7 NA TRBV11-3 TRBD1 CASSFSGQGADEQYF TGTGCCAGCAGCTTTTCTGGACAGGGGGCCGACGAGCAGTACTTC
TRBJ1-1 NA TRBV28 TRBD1 CASRGQGRGMNTEAFF TGTGCCAGCAGGGGACAGGGTCGGGGTATGAACACTGAAGCTTTCTTT